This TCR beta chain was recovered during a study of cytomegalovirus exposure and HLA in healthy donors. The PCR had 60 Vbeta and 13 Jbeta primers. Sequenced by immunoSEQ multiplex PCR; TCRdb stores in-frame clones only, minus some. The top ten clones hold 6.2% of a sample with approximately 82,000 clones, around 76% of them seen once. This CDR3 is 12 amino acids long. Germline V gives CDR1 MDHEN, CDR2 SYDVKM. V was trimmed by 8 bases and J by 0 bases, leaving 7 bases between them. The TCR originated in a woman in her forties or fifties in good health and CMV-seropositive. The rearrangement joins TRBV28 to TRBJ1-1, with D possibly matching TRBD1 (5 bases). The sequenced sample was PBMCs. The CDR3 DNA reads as TGTGCCAGCGAAGGGGTGAACACTGAAGCTTTCTTT. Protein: CASEGVNTEAFF. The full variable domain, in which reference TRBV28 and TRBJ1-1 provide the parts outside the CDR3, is DVKVTQSSRYLVKRTGEKVFLECVQDMDHENMFWYRQDPGLGLRLIYFSYDVKMKEKGDIPEGYSVSREKKERFSLILESASTNQTSMYLCASEGVNTEAFFGQGTRLTVV.